A single sample is the source of the 14 T cell receptor beta chains below, sequenced in a study of regulatory T cells in long-lasting Graves disease. HTBI primers from iRepertoire and Arm-PCR of CDR3 regions yielded the TCR beta libraries. In TCRdb, the multiplex PCR reads were re-called with MiXCR into one record per CDR3 protein. Of approximately 470,000 distinct CDR3 sequences in the sample, 15% to 20% were seen once. Time point specified: newly diagnosed GD, antithyroid drugs for less than 3 months. After RNA was extracted from PBMCs, the TCR library was made from it. A further study also used this sample, focusing on T cells in Graves' hyperthyroidism and ophthalmopathy.

Sequenced material: peripheral blood mononuclear cells (PBMCs), taken at new diagnosis, from a patient treated with antithyroid drugs. The origin of the receptors is a man aged 35 to 55 with Graves disease.

At least ten counts were recorded for this clonotype. The V gene is TRBV28, the J gene TRBJ2-7; no clear D gene. The CDR3 covers 12 residues. Germline V CDR1 and CDR2: MDHEN, SYDVKM. Trimming took 6 bases from V and 3 from J, leaving 9 bases between them. DNA of the CDR3: TGTGCCAGCAGCCTACTTAGCTACGAGCAGTACTTC. Its protein product is CASSLLSYEQYF. The complete variable domain, with remaining parts taken from reference TRBV28 and TRBJ2-7, reads DVKVTQSSRYLVKRTGEKVFLECVQDMDHENMFWYRQDPGLGLRLIYFSYDVKMKEKGDIPEGYSVSREKKERFSLILESASTNQTSMYLCASSLLSYEQYFGPGTRLTVT.

This CDR3 is CASGPGGRGRAGETQYF. CDR3 nucleotide sequence: TGTGCTAGTGGTCCTGGTGGTCGCGGGAGGGCCGGAGAGACCCAGTACTTC. The V call is TRBV12-5, the J call TRBJ2-5; 9 bases agree with TRBD2. Germline loops: CDR1 LGHNT, CDR2 FRNRAP. The CDR3 runs to 17 residues. The junction had 14 bases not matched to a gene; V was cut back by 5 bases and J by 4 bases.

This clonotype was detected only a few times. This CDR3 reads CASSSLTGGPNEKLFF. The CDR3, as DNA: TGTGCCAGCAGTTCTCTGACAGGGGGGCCTAATGAAAAACTGTTTTTT. This chain connects TRBV28 to TRBJ1-4; 9 bases fit TRBD1. The CDR3 totals 16 residues. In germline, CDR1 is MDHEN, CDR2 SYDVKM. Germline trimming cut 4 bases from V and 3 bases from J; bases unmatched to any gene: 6.

This clonotype was counted only a few times. This chain joins TRBV7-9 and TRBJ2-7; the D is unclear. Germline CDR1 and CDR2: SEHNR and FQNEAQ (reference sequence). The CDR3 sequence is 14 residues long. V lost 3 bases and J 0 bases, leaving 9 bases between the germline ends. In nucleotides, the CDR3 is TGTGCCAGCAGCTTTTTTGGCGGCTCCTACGAGCAGTACTTC. Translation gives CASSFFGGSYEQYF.

This clonotype was counted between two and nine times. V gene TRBV6-6 combines with J gene TRBJ2-1; no firm D call. The CDR3 runs 16 residues. The V and J ends lost 0 bases and 0 bases respectively, with 9 bases between them. From germline, CDR1 is MNHNY and CDR2 SVGAGI (reference sequence). CDR3 nucleotide sequence: TGTGCCAGCAGTTACTCCTCTCATAGCTCCTACAATGAGCAGTTCTTC. Its protein product is CASSYSSHSSYNEQFF.

This clonotype was counted ten times or more. The genes are TRBV5-1 and TRBJ1-2; a possible D gene is TRBD1 (6 bases). The CDR3 consists of 15 residues. The ends were cut back, 0 bases at V and 3 bases at J, with 12 bases in the middle. Germline V lookup: CDR1 SGHRS, CDR2 YFSETQ. Here the CDR3 reads CASSLDRASDYGYTF. DNA of the CDR3: TGCGCCAGCAGCTTGGACAGGGCAAGCGACTATGGCTACACCTTC.

As to this clonotype: Given a much more abundant clone one base away, this may be a read error. The CDR3 bases are TGTGCCAGCAGCTTACGGGGCAGTATCGGCTACACCTTC. It encodes CASSLRGSIGYTF. V and J are TRBV5-6 and TRBJ1-2; perhaps TRBD1 as D (5 bases). The CDR3 spans 13 residues. With 2 bases removed from V and 8 bases from J, the gap between germline ends came to 13 bases. Germline V CDR1 and CDR2: SGHDT, YYEEEE.

This clonotype was seen at least ten times. Compared with germline, one end of the junction differs, possibly owing to a read error. The chain has TRBV20-1 and TRBJ2-7; 8 bases match TRBD2. Per germline, CDR1 DFQATT and CDR2 SNEGSKA (reference sequence). CDR3 length: 14 amino acids. CDR3 region: CSARGSGSSYEQYF. The CDR3 coding sequence is TGCAGTGCGAGAGGCAGCGGGAGCTCCTACGAGCAGTACTTC.

Many counts were recorded for this clonotype. The V and J genes are TRBV28 and TRBJ2-7, with D perhaps TRBD2 (6 bases). The CDR3 totals 18 residues. Germline CDR1 reads MDHEN; CDR2 reads SYDVKM. V dropped 4 bases and J dropped 0 bases, with 22 bases sitting between them. The CDR3 DNA follows: TGTGCCAGCAGTTCTAAGGGCGGGAATATTCCCCTCTCCTACGAGCAGTACTTC. This gives the protein CASSSKGGNIPLSYEQYF. The complete variable domain, with remaining parts taken from reference TRBV28 and TRBJ2-7, reads DVKVTQSSRYLVKRTGEKVFLECVQDMDHENMFWYRQDPGLGLRLIYFSYDVKMKEKGDIPEGYSVSREKKERFSLILESASTNQTSMYLCASSSKGGNIPLSYEQYFGPGTRLTVT.

This clonotype was found a few times. The chain employs TRBV10-3 and TRBJ2-7; no reliable D call. Trimming removed 2 bases at V and 9 bases at J, with 14 bases between. The CDR3 loop spans 13 amino acids. In germline, CDR1 is ENHRY, CDR2 SYGVKD. CDR3 nucleotide sequence: TGTGCCATCAGTGAGGGAGACCGCTCCGGGCAGTACTTC. It yields the protein CAISEGDRSGQYF.

The table lists this clonotype with many counts. The chain recombines TRBV20-1 with TRBJ1-5; maybe TRBD1 (5 bases). Germline CDR1 reads DFQATT; CDR2 reads SNEGSKA (reference sequence). The CDR3 has 15 amino acids. The V end lost 0 bases, the J end lost 7 bases, and 16 bases lay between the germline ends. The CDR3, as DNA: TGCAGTGCTAGAGATCGGCGCCAGGGTGGCCAGCCCCAGCATTTT. It translates to CSARDRRQGGQPQHF.

This clonotype was picked up many times. The chain recombines TRBV20-1 with TRBJ2-3; D remains ambiguous. Germline assignment: CDR1 DFQATT and CDR2 SNEGSKA (reference sequence). The CDR3 loop spans 13 amino acids. V was pared by 6 bases and J by 3 bases, with 13 bases between. In nucleotides, the CDR3 is TGCAGTGCCGTAACGGGTTCGACAGATACGCAGTATTTT. Its translation: CSAVTGSTDTQYF.

This clonotype was counted a single time. A read error is possible here, since a much larger clone lies one base away. The CDR3 end shows no conserved phenylalanine or tryptophan, and so a read error is likely. This chain links TRBV7-2 with TRBJ1-2; no clear D gene. V was trimmed by 5 bases and J by 8 bases, leaving 18 bases between them. The length of the CDR3 is 14 residues. Germline-derived CDR1 and CDR2 are SGHTA and FQGNSA. The CDR3 region is CASSQRTSPEGYTL. The CDR3 DNA is TGTGCCAGCAGCCAGCGGACTTCCCCGGAGGGCTACACCCTC.

The table lists this clonotype with a few counts. The CDR3 DNA is TGTGCCAGCTCACCAGGCTCTGGGGCCAACGTCCTGACTTTC. Translating gives CASSPGSGANVLTF. V is TRBV18 and J is TRBJ2-6; D not resolved. Trimming removed 2 bases at V and 0 bases at J, with 2 bases between. The CDR3 is 14 residues long. The germline V gene has CDR1 KGHSH and CDR2 LQKENI.